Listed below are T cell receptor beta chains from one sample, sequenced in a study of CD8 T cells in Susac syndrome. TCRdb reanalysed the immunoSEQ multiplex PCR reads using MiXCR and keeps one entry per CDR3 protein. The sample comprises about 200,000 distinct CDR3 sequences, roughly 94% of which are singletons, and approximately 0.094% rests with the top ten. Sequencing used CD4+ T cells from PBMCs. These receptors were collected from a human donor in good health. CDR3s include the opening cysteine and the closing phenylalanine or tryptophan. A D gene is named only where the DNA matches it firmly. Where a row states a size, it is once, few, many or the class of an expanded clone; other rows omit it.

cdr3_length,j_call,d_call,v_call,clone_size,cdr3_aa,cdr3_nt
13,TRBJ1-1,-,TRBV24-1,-,CATRRGANTEAFF,TGTGCCACCAGGAGGGGTGCGAACACTGAAGCTTTCTTT
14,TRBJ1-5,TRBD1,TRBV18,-,CASSQDRVGQPQHF,TGTGCCAGCTCGCAGGACAGGGTTGGCCAGCCCCAGCATTTT
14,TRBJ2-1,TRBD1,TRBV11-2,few,CASSFGQGIGEQFF,TGTGCCAGCAGCTTTGGACAGGGAATCGGTGAGCAGTTCTTC
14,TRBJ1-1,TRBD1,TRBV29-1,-,CSAPGQGRRTEAFF,TGCAGCGCCCCGGGACAGGGGAGGAGGACTGAAGCTTTCTTT
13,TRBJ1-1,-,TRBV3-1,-,CASSREARAEAFF,TGTGCCAGCAGCCGAGAAGCGCGGGCTGAAGCTTTCTTT
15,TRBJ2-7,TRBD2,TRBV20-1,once,CSALLAGGGSYEQYF,TGCAGTGCCCTGCTAGCGGGGGGCGGCTCCTACGAGCAGTACTTC
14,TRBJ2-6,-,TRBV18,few,CASSPSSGANVLTF,TGTGCCAGCTCACCGAGCTCTGGGGCCAACGTCCTGACTTTC
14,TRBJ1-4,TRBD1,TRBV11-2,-,CASSFGQVTEKLFF,TGTGCCAGCAGCTTTGGACAGGTTACTGAAAAACTGTTTTTT
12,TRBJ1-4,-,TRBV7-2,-,CASSLTAEKLFF,TGTGCCAGCAGCTTAACGGCTGAAAAACTGTTTTTT
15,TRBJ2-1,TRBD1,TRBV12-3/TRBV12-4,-,CASSFLQGAVREQFF,TGTGCCAGCAGTTTTTTGCAGGGGGCCGTCAGGGAGCAGTTCTTC
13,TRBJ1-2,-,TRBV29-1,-,CSAGDQAQGGYTF,TGCAGCGCGGGGGATCAGGCCCAGGGTGGCTACACCTTC
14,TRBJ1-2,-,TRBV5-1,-,CASTFGGQDYGYTF,TGCGCCAGCACATTCGGGGGGCAAGACTATGGCTACACCTTC
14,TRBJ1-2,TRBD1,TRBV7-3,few,CASSPTGRGYGYTF,TGTGCCAGCAGTCCGACAGGGAGAGGCTATGGCTACACCTTC
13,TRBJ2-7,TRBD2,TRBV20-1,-,CSAGSGVSYEQYF,TGCAGTGCAGGAAGCGGGGTATCCTACGAGCAGTACTTC
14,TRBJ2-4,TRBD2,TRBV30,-,CATHRRTSAAIQYF,TGTGCCACCCACCGCCGGACTAGCGCCGCGATTCAGTACTTC
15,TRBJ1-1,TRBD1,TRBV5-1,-,CASSLDGQGNTEAFF,TGCGCCAGCAGCTTGGACGGACAGGGGAACACTGAAGCTTTCTTT
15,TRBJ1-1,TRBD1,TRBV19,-,CASSRDRGGNTEAFF,TGTGCCAGTAGTCGTGACAGGGGGGGAAATACTGAAGCTTTCTTT
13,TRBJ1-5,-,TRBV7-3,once,CASSPVPNQPQHF,TGTGCCAGCAGCCCCGTACCAAATCAGCCCCAGCATTTT
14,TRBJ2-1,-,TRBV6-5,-,CASTPSGANNEQFF,TGTGCCAGCACCCCCTCCGGGGCTAACAATGAGCAGTTCTTC
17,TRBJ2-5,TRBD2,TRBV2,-,CASSEWTSLAVQETQYF,TGTGCCAGCAGTGAATGGACGTCCCTAGCGGTACAAGAGACCCAGTACTTC
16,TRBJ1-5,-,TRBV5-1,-,CASSPAPRGGGQPQHF,TGCGCCAGCAGCCCGGCGCCGAGGGGAGGCGGTCAGCCCCAGCATTTT
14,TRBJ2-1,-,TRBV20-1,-,CSASNLLGVNEQFF,TGCAGTGCTAGTAACTTGCTTGGGGTTAATGAGCAGTTCTTC
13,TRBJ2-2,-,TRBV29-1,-,CSGSQKDTGELFF,TGCAGCGGGTCCCAGAAGGACACCGGGGAGCTGTTTTTT
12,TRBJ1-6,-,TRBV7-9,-,CASSLAESPLHF,TGTGCCAGCAGCTTAGCAGAGTCACCCCTCCACTTT
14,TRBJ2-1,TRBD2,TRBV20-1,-,CSAIPLAGYNEQFF,TGCAGTGCTATTCCACTAGCGGGTTACAATGAGCAGTTCTTC
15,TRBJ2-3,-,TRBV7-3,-,CASSLPAASTDTQYF,TGTGCCAGCAGCTTACCGGCAGCCAGCACAGATACGCAGTATTTT
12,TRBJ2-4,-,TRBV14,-,CASSQVRTALYF,TGTGCCAGCAGCCAAGTTCGCACAGCGTTGTACTTC
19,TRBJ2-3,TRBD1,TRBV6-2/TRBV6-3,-,CASSYDRDRVSAYTDTQYF,TGTGCCAGCAGTTACGACCGGGACAGGGTCTCGGCTTACACAGATACGCAGTATTTT
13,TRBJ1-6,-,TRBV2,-,CASKGVLSSPLHF,TGTGCCAGCAAAGGAGTATTGTCCTCACCCCTCCACTTT
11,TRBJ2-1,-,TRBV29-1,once,CSVEIYNEQFF,TGCAGCGTCGAGATATACAATGAGCAGTTCTTC
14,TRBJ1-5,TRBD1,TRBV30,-,CAWSVRTGSQPQHF,TGTGCCTGGTCCGTTAGGACAGGGAGTCAGCCCCAGCATTTT
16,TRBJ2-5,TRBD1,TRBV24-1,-,CATSDPQGVPQETQYF,TGTGCCACCAGTGACCCGCAGGGGGTGCCGCAAGAGACCCAGTACTTC
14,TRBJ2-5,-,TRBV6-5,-,CASSPRGAGETQYF,TGTGCCAGCAGCCCACGAGGGGCGGGGGAGACCCAGTACTTC
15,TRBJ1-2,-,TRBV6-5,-,CASSPQKPFIYGYTF,TGTGCCAGCAGCCCACAGAAACCCTTTATCTATGGCTACACCTTC
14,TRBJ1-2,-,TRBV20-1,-,CSASITSTGRGYTF,TGCAGTGCTAGTATTACTTCGACGGGGCGCGGCTACACCTTC
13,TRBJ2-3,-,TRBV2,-,CASRRGLVDTQYF,TGTGCCAGCAGGCGGGGTCTCGTGGATACGCAGTATTTT
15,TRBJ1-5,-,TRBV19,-,CASSIALGPNQPQHF,TGTGCCAGTAGCATCGCCCTGGGACCGAATCAGCCCCAGCATTTT
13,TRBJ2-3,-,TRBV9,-,CASSVVGADTQYF,TGTGCCAGCAGCGTAGTGGGGGCAGATACGCAGTATTTT
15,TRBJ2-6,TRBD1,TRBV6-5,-,CASSRTGAGANVLTF,TGTGCCAGCAGCAGGACAGGGGCCGGGGCCAACGTCCTGACTTTC